The sequence of this T cell receptor beta chain was determined in a study of shared clonotypes between healthy human individuals (dated by TCRdb to the early 2020s). With respect to the entire study: A couple of women and a few men aged 18 to 49 years were included in the cohort. Per donor, leukapheresis produced somewhere between about 0.9 and 10 billion PBMCs. To increase sequencing depth and limit assay-specific biases, TCR repertoire library preparation and sequencing were carried out by different laboratories using diverse techniques. Blood TCR repertoires of a handful of healthy adults were deeply sequenced to estimate repertoire size and the extent of clonotype sharing between individuals.

For this chain, trimming is 2 bases at the V end and 5 bases at the J end, and the number of junction bases without a gene match is 6. The CDR3 runs 14 amino acids, cysteine and phenylalanine included. The CDR3 DNA has 42 bases and is translated from base 1. Looking up the germline V gene (reference sequence) yields CDR1 GTSNPN and CDR2 SVGIG. Summary of the overall study and its limitations: Because the study included only a small number of donors, the genetic and exposure-history diversity represented was limited. Sampling was limited to blood, and TCR repertoires in tissue likely differ from TCR repertoires in blood. Pairwise subsampling indicated that sequencing depth was expected to affect the degree of clonotype sharing among donors.

Using the deep immunoSEQ assay, TCR CDR3 regions were amplified from genomic DNA by multiplex PCR. Extracted genomic DNA from each cell subset was spread evenly across all wells of several immunoSEQ 96-well plates, with each plate serving as a replicate. For unsorted PBMC, each replicate PCR was loaded with around 300 ng genomic DNA, equivalent to some 27,000 T cell genomes. Ten immunoSEQ deep assay plates were used to sequence the unsorted PBMC genomic DNA. The purified libraries were quantified using a Qubit 3.0 fluorometer, sized with a Bioanalyzer 2100, and then quantified again using the KAPA Library Quantification kit. A separate single-read 150-cycle Illumina NextSeq 550 flow cell was used to sequence each immunoSEQ 96-well plate. Per the source publication's procedure: Because the immunoSEQ output included only junctional sequences and no quality scores, the filtering could not be the same as the filtering used for full-length reads. To assign V/J genes and CDR3, sequences were annotated against IMGT germline references using PyIR, a Python wrapper for IgBLAST v1.9. Reads were removed for weak V/J assignments (E-value above 1e-6), missing CDR3, stop codons, out-of-frame junctions, or ambiguous translated residues. V3J clonotypes were defined as sequences sharing an identical inferred V gene, J gene, and CDR3 amino acid sequence. To compute the percentage overlap between repertoires, the number of shared unique clonotypes was divided by the size of the smaller repertoire. Repertoire richness was assessed with RTK rarefaction, the Chao1 estimator, and Recon v2.1 estimates of unobserved clonotypes. TCRdb took this table from immuneACCESS and kept in-frame rearrangements with V and J called. Such tables lack part of the clones; where checked against another copy, unresolved V genes explain under half of the gap, and the rest is unexplained. V, J and clone size were drawn from that table, and D and trimming were deduced from the DNA. The sample includes about 460,000 clones, with approximately 71% observed a single time. The ten largest make up more than 10% of the sample.

The donors were healthy, HIV-negative adults with no recently reported acute infections or vaccinations. Only Caucasian adults living in Nashville, Tennessee, USA were represented among the donors. For unsorted samples, 90 million or so PBMCs were counted, and genomic DNA was extracted using the QIAamp DNA Blood Mini kit. After blood collection by leukapheresis, PBMCs were isolated using Ficoll-Histopaque density gradient centrifugation and then cryopreserved in the vapor phase of liquid nitrogen. A remark on this clone: What this receptor recognizes is not known. Base quality data are lacking; no much larger clone is found one base away.

This receptor chain uses TRBV30 and TRBJ2-5; 9 of the junction bases match TRBD2. The sequencing input was PBMCs. The TCR comes from a woman between 40 and 50 years old in good health. Some clones in this sample may be carry-over from other donors' samples. Here is the DNA: TGTGCCTGGAGTACGGGACTAGCATGGGAGACCCAGTACTTC. It codes for CAWSTGLAWETQYF.